Each of the 3 T cell receptor beta chains below was sequenced from the same sample in a study of regulatory T cells in long-lasting Graves disease. Time point indicated: newly diagnosed GD, antithyroid drugs for less than 3 months. PBMCs provided the RNA from which the TCR library was made. Researchers made TCR beta libraries by using iRepertoire HTBI primers and running Arm-PCR on CDR3 regions. TCRdb re-called the multiplex PCR reads through MiXCR, storing one row per CDR3 protein. The sample holds 600,000 to 650,000 distinct CDR3 sequences, approximately 15% seen once. Separately, the same data were catalogued under a study of T cells in Graves' hyperthyroidism and ophthalmopathy.

Sequenced material: peripheral blood mononuclear cells (PBMCs), taken at new diagnosis, from a patient treated with antithyroid drugs. All receptors come from a woman aged 30 to 39 with Graves disease.

This clonotype has just a few counts. This chain links TRBV19 with TRBJ1-2, with D hard to call. Germline V gene data show CDR1 as LNHDA and CDR2 as SQIVND (reference sequence). The V end was cut by 5 bases, the J end by 4 bases, with 23 bases between. This CDR3 is built from 17 residues. The CDR3 DNA follows: TGTGCCAGTAGTTCCGTGGTGAAGGGAGAAGGTCTCTATGGCTACACCTTC. Its translation is CASSSVVKGEGLYGYTF.

At least ten counts were recorded for this clonotype. The chain uses TRBV2 and TRBJ2-3, with TRBD2 matching 8 bases. The germline CDR1 and CDR2 sequences are SNHLY and FYNNEI. CDR3 length: 15 residues. V lost 3 bases, J lost 6 bases, and 8 bases stayed unmatched. The CDR3 DNA reads as TGTGCCAGCAGTGATGGCTTAGCGGGGAGGGATACGCAGTATTTT. It specifies CASSDGLAGRDTQYF.

This clonotype was observed many times. The chain is built from TRBV28 and TRBJ2-2, with D maybe TRBD1 (5 bases). The germline V and J ends were trimmed by 8 bases and 3 bases, with 10 bases remaining between them. The CDR3 runs to 13 residues. Germline V gene sequence: CDR1 MDHEN, CDR2 SYDVKM. CDR3 loop: CASPDRYTGELFF. The DNA of the CDR3 is TGTGCCAGCCCCGACAGATACACCGGGGAGCTGTTTTTT.